The 21 T cell receptor beta chains below come from one sample, sequenced in a study of blood T cell repertoires in COVID-19. Produced via immunoSEQ multiplex PCR; TCRdb's table is partial and in-frame only. Here the sample spans fewer than 350,000 clones, 70% to 90% being singletons. Sequencing was carried out using peripheral blood. These receptors came from a human donor in a cohort sampled during active COVID-19.

V usage is TRBV5-1 and J usage is TRBJ1-5; D not resolved. Germline V gives CDR1 SGHRS, CDR2 YFSETQ. Trimming left V 0 bases short and J 6 bases short, with 10 bases between. CDR3 length equals 14 residues. The CDR3 protein is CASSLEGRGQPQHF. The DNA for the CDR3 is TGCGCCAGCAGCTTGGAAGGGCGGGGTCAGCCCCAGCATTTT. Looking up the rest from reference TRBV5-1 and TRBJ1-5 gives the full variable domain: KAGVTQTPRYLIKTRGQQVTLSCSPISGHRSVSWYQQTPGQGLQFLFEYFSETQRNKGNFPGRFSGRQFSNSRSEMNVSTLELGDSALYLCASSLEGRGQPQHFGDGTRLSIL.

The chain employs TRBV18 and TRBJ1-2; D is perhaps TRBD1 (5 bases). Trimming cost V 2 bases and J 7 bases, with 23 bases left between them. The germline V gene encodes CDR1 KGHSH and CDR2 LQKENI. The CDR3 runs 17 residues. The CDR3 bases are TGTGCCAGCTCACCAATTCGTGGTGCACAGGCAGTCCTTGGCTACACCTTC. Its protein is CASSPIRGAQAVLGYTF.

The CDR3 loop is CAWSGPNEQFF. Written as DNA, the CDR3 is TGTGCCTGGAGTGGGCCCAATGAGCAGTTCTTC. V is TRBV30 and J is TRBJ2-1; no clear D gene. Trimming cost V 1 base and J 6 bases, with 4 bases left between them. CDR1 and CDR2 from the germline V gene are GTSNPN and SVGIG (reference sequence). This CDR3 region has 11 residues.

This clone was seen a single time. The V and J genes are TRBV25-1 and TRBJ2-3; D is perhaps TRBD2 (6 bases). V was shortened by 4 bases and J by 4 bases, with 9 bases between the two germline ends. Germline CDR1 is MGHDK and CDR2 is SYGVNS. This CDR3 comprises 13 residues. Here the CDR3 reads CASSGRLADTQYF. CDR3 bases: TGTGCCAGCAGTGGACGACTAGCAGATACGCAGTATTTT.

The J gene is TRBJ2-7, the V gene TRBV2; D is unresolved. This CDR3 has 14 amino acids. V was clipped by 5 bases and J by 3 bases, with 14 bases between them. Per the germline V gene, CDR1 is SNHLY and CDR2 is FYNNEI. In DNA form, the CDR3 reads TGTGCCAGCAGTACGTCCCCCAGGAACTACGAGCAGTACTTC. Protein product: CASSTSPRNYEQYF.

The rearrangement links TRBV9 to TRBJ1-3; 7 bases fit TRBD1. The V gene end was trimmed by 3 bases and the J gene end by 2 bases; junction bases not matched to a gene: 2. Germline V gives CDR1 SGDLS, CDR2 YYNGEE. The CDR3 runs 14 residues. The CDR3 is CASSDGTAGNTIYF. The CDR3 nucleotides read TGTGCCAGCAGCGACGGGACAGCTGGAAACACCATATATTTT.

The DNA of the CDR3 is TGTGCCAGCAGCCCGGGACACGTCTATGGCTACACCTTC. This sequence encodes CASSPGHVYGYTF. The chain combines TRBV7-9 with TRBJ1-2; D is possibly TRBD1 (6 bases). Per the germline V gene, CDR1 is SEHNR and CDR2 is FQNEAQ (reference sequence). The CDR3 totals 13 residues. V was cut by 5 bases and J by 4 bases, with 11 bases left in between.

This sequence joins TRBV30 and TRBJ1-6; TRBD1 is a possible D gene (5 bases). Germline CDR1 reads GTSNPN; CDR2 reads SVGIG (reference sequence). V lost 0 bases and J lost 10, with 13 bases in between. The CDR3 loop spans 14 amino acids. Here the CDR3 reads CAWSVPSGNSPLHF. The CDR3 DNA follows: TGTGCCTGGAGTGTACCATCAGGGAACTCACCCCTCCACTTT.

V is TRBV6-5 and J is TRBJ1-4; possible D gene TRBD1, 6 bases. This CDR3 comprises 15 residues. Deletions cut 7 bases from V and 0 bases from J, with 12 bases between. The germline V gene encodes CDR1 MNHEY and CDR2 SVGAGI. The DNA of the CDR3 is TGTGCCAGCAAAAATAACAGGGCAACTAATGAAAAACTGTTTTTT. Its translation: CASKNNRATNEKLFF.

V and J are TRBV29-1 and TRBJ1-5, with D possibly TRBD1 on 5 matching bases. The CDR3 contains 14 residues. The V gene lost 7 bases and the J gene lost 5 bases, with 18 bases spanning the gap. Per the germline V gene, CDR1 is SQVTM and CDR2 is ANQGSEA. The CDR3 DNA reads TGCAGCGCCACGGACACGTGGGGCGATCAGCCCCAGCATTTT. It is translated as CSATDTWGDQPQHF.

With regard to this clone: Its ends do not fully match the called genes, so a read error is possible. The chain uses TRBV5-6 and TRBJ2-5; maybe TRBD2 (6 bases). The length of the CDR3 is 13 residues. Germline V gene data show CDR1 as SGHDT and CDR2 as YYEEEE. CDR3 residues: CASRLGLRETQYF. As DNA, the CDR3 is TGTGCCAGCAGATTGGGACTGCGAGAGACCCAGTACTTC.

This chain links TRBV27 with TRBJ1-1, with a tentative D call TRBD1 (5 bases). V dropped 6 bases and J dropped 1 base, with 15 bases sitting between them. From germline, CDR1 is MNHEY and CDR2 SMNVEV (reference sequence). This CDR3 contains 15 residues. The CDR3 sequence: CASRKPGTQNTEAFF. The CDR3 coding sequence is TGTGCCAGCAGAAAGCCAGGGACTCAGAACACTGAAGCTTTCTTT.

This clone has a handful of counts. At one of its ends the junction is not consistent with the germline gene, which may arise from a read error. The identical CDR3 is also encoded by other nucleotide sequences in the sample. The chain employs TRBV24-1 and TRBJ1-5, with TRBD1 matching over 9 bases. CDR3 size: 15 residues. CDR1 KGHDR and CDR2 SFDVKD come from the germline V gene. CDR3 loop: CATSDPTGGNQPQHF. CDR3 DNA: TGTGCCACCAGTGACCCCACAGGGGGCAACCAGCCCCAGCATTTT.

The gene calls are TRBV7-9 and TRBJ1-1; D is unclear. The CDR3 has 12 residues. From germline, CDR1 is SEHNR and CDR2 FQNEAQ (reference sequence). V gave up 1 base and J gave up 8 bases, with 8 bases separating them. As DNA, the CDR3 is TGTGCCAGCAGCTTAGGGCCGCAAGAAGCTTTCTTT. Translated: CASSLGPQEAFF.

This CDR3 reads CSVSQGRLYTDTQYF. The CDR3 nucleotides read TGCAGCGTTTCCCAGGGCAGACTCTACACAGATACGCAGTATTTT. The chain recombines TRBV29-1 with TRBJ2-3, with D possibly being TRBD1 (5 bases). Germline V gene lookup returns CDR1 SQVTM and CDR2 ANQGSEA. V lost 5 bases to trimming and J lost 2 bases, with 17 bases between them. The CDR3 consists of 15 residues.

The chain links TRBV7-9 to TRBJ2-5; 7 bases fit TRBD1. The length of the CDR3 is 15 residues. Germline values: CDR1 SEHNR, CDR2 FQNEAQ (reference sequence). Trimming took 5 bases from V and 5 from J; bases not matched to a gene: 11. The CDR3 reads CASSTSTGIGETQYF. Written as DNA, the CDR3 is TGTGCCAGCAGCACCTCGACAGGGATAGGGGAGACCCAGTACTTC.

The chain employs TRBV9 and TRBJ2-3; 7 bases fit TRBD1. Trimming removed 0 bases from V and 0 bases from J; junction bases left unmatched: 4. CDR1 is SGDLS and CDR2 is YYNGEE in the germline V gene. CDR3 size: 16 residues. CDR3: CASSVAGQASTDTQYF. The DNA for the CDR3 is TGTGCCAGCAGCGTAGCCGGACAGGCTAGCACAGATACGCAGTATTTT.

The rearrangement uses TRBV3-1 (or the pseudogene TRBV3-2) and TRBJ1-1; D gene ambiguous. The V gene's germline CDR1 is LGHDT and CDR2 YNNKEL (reference sequence). CDR3 length: 17 amino acids. V lost 3 bases, J lost 1 base, and 18 bases lay in between. The CDR3 is CASSHAWGGSENTEAFF. CDR3 DNA sequence: TGTGCCAGCAGCCACGCCTGGGGAGGGTCGGAGAACACTGAAGCTTTCTTT.

This clone was recorded only once. The rearrangement links TRBV2 to TRBJ2-1, with TRBD2 matching 7 bases. This CDR3 has 15 residues. Looked up from germline, CDR1 is SNHLY and CDR2 is FYNNEI. V trimming: 10 bases; J trimming: 4 bases; junction bases outside the gene matches: 13. The CDR3 nucleotides read TGTGCCACCCCAGGGAGAAGCGGGGAGTACAATGAGCAGTTCTTC. Translated: CATPGRSGEYNEQFF.

The V call is TRBV29-1, the J call TRBJ2-2, with D perhaps matching TRBD2 (6 bases). The CDR3 totals 12 residues. Germline V gene data show CDR1 as SQVTM and CDR2 as ANQGSEA. With 4 bases removed from V and 5 bases from J, the gap between germline ends came to 8 bases. The CDR3 reads CSVGRGTGELFF. The CDR3 DNA is TGCAGCGTTGGGAGGGGAACCGGGGAGCTGTTTTTT.

This clone has just one count. This chain uses TRBV3-1 (or the pseudogene TRBV3-2) with TRBJ2-3; a weak D match, TRBD2 (6 bases). The CDR3 spans 15 residues. CDR1 is LGHDT and CDR2 is YNNKEL in the germline V gene (reference sequence). Between the trimmed V and J ends, which lost 1 base and 4 bases, there was a span of 12 bases. The CDR3, as DNA: TGTGCCAGCAGCCAAGTAAGCGGGTGGTCAGATACGCAGTATTTT. The encoded protein is CASSQVSGWSDTQYF.